These T cell receptor beta chains were read from a single sample in a study of blood T cells in healthy people across ages. TCRdb used MiXCR to reprocess the 5' RACE reads, holding one entry per CDR3 protein. Found here are about 1.1 million distinct CDR3 sequences, more than 30% of them singletons; the top ten hold less than 15%. Sequencing was done on a sample of blood. Receptors were obtained from a young man in good health. CDR3s leave out the opening cysteine and the closing phenylalanine or tryptophan. Clone sizes are given selectively: once, few, many, or a class where the clone is expanded.

TRBJ2-3 TRBV5-1 NA ASSFARDRVPDTQY
TRBJ1-2 TRBV6-2/TRBV6-3 NA ASSYSNPRNYGYT
TRBJ2-3 TRBV20-1 NA SARDRGQSTDTQY
TRBJ2-1 TRBV12-3/TRBV12-4 NA ASTLAGTPYEQF
TRBJ1-4 TRBV20-1 few SAGPRGQGAQSRKLF
TRBJ2-1 TRBV24-1 NA ATSDPQDSINEQF
TRBJ1-2 TRBV6-1 few ASSEAETFLYGYT
TRBJ2-2 TRBV12-3/TRBV12-4 NA ASSSGPRKDGELF
TRBJ2-7 TRBV27 NA ASSPRQGGNEQY
TRBJ1-4 TRBV28 once ASSKDVTNEELF
TRBJ2-4 TRBV12-3/TRBV12-4 NA ASTSHRKERY